This T cell receptor (beta chain) emerged from a study of cytomegalovirus exposure and HLA in healthy donors. Germline loops: CDR1 GTSNPN, CDR2 SVGIG (reference sequence). There are 12 residues in the CDR3. The V and J ends lost 4 bases and 9 bases respectively, with 13 bases between them. This PCR relied on a set of 60 Vbeta primers and 13 Jbeta primers. Sequencing used immunoSEQ multiplex PCR; TCRdb keeps in-frame clones, though not all of them. Here the sample spans some 59,000 clones, approximately 86% being singletons. The chain uses TRBV30 and TRBJ2-1, with a weak D call TRBD2 (5 bases). The sample consisted of PBMCs. The clonotype comes from a woman aged 18-29 years in good health and CMV-seronegative. The CDR3 bases are TGTGCCTGGAATCTACTAGTAGGTGAGCAGTTCTTC. Its translation is CAWNLLVGEQFF.